Shown below are 6 T cell receptor beta chains from a single sample sequenced in a study of blood T cell repertoires in COVID-19. Assay used: immunoSEQ multiplex PCR; TCRdb lists only in-frame clones, some missing. The sample shows approximately 270,000 clones, approximately 90% of them seen only once. Sequencing was carried out using PBMCs or T cells enriched from blood (not recorded which). The receptors stem from a woman aged 30 to 39 with acute COVID-19.

J is TRBJ2-5 and V is TRBV5-7, with 8 nucleotides matching TRBD2. TRBV5-7 is given ORF status, its function remaining uncertain. With 1 base clipped from V and 3 bases from J, the junction kept 5 bases outside the gene matches. The length of the CDR3 is 15 residues. CDR3 protein: CASSLRLASKETQYF. CDR3 DNA: TGTGCCAGCAGCTTGAGACTAGCGTCTAAAGAGACCCAGTACTTC.

The V call is TRBV29-1, the J call TRBJ2-6; D not resolved. V was cut by 4 bases and J by 4 bases, with 11 bases left in between. Germline V gives CDR1 SQVTM, CDR2 ANQGSEA. This CDR3 has 14 residues. The CDR3 sequence is CSVVPGPGANVLTF. The DNA of the CDR3 is TGCAGCGTTGTACCTGGGCCGGGGGCCAACGTCCTGACTTTC.

CDR3 region: CASSLWGQGNEKLFF. DNA for the CDR3: TGTGCCAGCAGCTTGTGGGGACAGGGAAATGAAAAACTGTTTTTT. The gene calls are TRBV11-2 and TRBJ1-4; 9 bases line up with TRBD1. The CDR3 runs 15 residues. The V gene end was trimmed by 3 bases and the J gene end by 5 bases; junction bases not matched to a gene: 4. Per the germline V gene, CDR1 is SGHAT and CDR2 is FQNNGV.

The sample holds a few counts of this clone. This chain links TRBV10-1 with TRBJ1-6; D gene unclear. CDR1 is WNHNN, CDR2 SYGVQD, per germline (reference sequence). The CDR3 loop spans 14 amino acids. V was cut by 4 bases and J by 9 bases, with 13 bases left in between. CDR3 sequence reads: CASSAGSVGSPLHF. Here the CDR3 DNA reads TGCGCCAGCAGTGCGGGATCCGTCGGTTCACCCCTCCACTTT.

The chain recombines TRBV3-1 (or the pseudogene TRBV3-2) with TRBJ2-3, with TRBD2 as a possible D gene (5 bases). From germline, CDR1 is LGHDT and CDR2 YNNKEL (reference sequence). The V end lost 1 base, the J end lost 6 bases, and 11 bases lay between the germline ends. The CDR3 is 14 amino acids. The CDR3 DNA follows: TGTGCCAGCAGCCAAGTAGGGAGCGGCGATACGCAGTATTTT. This sequence encodes CASSQVGSGDTQYF.

The chain couples TRBV4-1 to TRBJ2-2; 10 nucleotides line up with TRBD2. The CDR3 is 17 amino acids. With 4 bases clipped from V and 5 bases from J, the junction kept 10 bases outside the gene matches. Germline V gene sequence: CDR1 MGHRA, CDR2 YSYEKL. The CDR3 DNA reads TGCGCCAGCAGCCCCTGGACGGTAGCGGGAGGTACCGGGGAGCTGTTTTTT. It is translated as CASSPWTVAGGTGELFF.